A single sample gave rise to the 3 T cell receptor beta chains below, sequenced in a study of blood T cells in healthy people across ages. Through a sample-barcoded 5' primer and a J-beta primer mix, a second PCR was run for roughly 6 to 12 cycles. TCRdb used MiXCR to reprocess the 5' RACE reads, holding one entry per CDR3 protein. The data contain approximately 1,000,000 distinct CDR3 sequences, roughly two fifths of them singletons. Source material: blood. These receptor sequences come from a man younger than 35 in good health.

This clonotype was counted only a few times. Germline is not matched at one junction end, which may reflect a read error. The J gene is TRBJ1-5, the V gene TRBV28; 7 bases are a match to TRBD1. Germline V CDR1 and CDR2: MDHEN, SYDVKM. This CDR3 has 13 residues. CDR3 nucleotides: TGTACCAGCAGGGAGGGGGCGGGTCAGCCCCAGCATTTT. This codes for CTSREGAGQPQHF.

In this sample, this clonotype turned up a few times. The CDR3 loop reads CASTPKGTIKGTEAFF. The CDR3 DNA reads TGTGCCAGCACCCCCAAGGGTACCATTAAGGGTACTGAAGCTTTCTTT. The rearrangement joins TRBV3-1 to TRBJ1-1; D is undetermined. Germline V gives CDR1 LGHDT, CDR2 YNNKEL (reference sequence). Trimming cost V 7 bases and J 5 bases, with 23 bases left between them. The CDR3 covers 16 residues.

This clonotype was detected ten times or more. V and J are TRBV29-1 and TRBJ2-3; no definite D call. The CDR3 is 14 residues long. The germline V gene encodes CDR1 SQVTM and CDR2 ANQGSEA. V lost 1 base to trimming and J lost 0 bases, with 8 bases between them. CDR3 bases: TGCAGCGTTGAAGGCAGGTATAGCACAGATACGCAGTATTTT. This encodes CSVEGRYSTDTQYF.